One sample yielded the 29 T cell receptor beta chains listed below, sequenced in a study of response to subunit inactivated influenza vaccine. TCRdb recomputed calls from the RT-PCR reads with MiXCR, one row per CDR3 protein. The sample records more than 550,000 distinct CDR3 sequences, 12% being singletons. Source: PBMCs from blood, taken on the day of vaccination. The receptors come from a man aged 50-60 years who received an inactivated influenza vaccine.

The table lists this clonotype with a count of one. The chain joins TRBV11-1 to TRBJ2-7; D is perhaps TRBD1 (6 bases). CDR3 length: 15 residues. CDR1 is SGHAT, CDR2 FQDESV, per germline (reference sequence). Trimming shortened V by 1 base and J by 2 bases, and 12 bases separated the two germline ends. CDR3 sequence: CASSLEAGETYEQYF. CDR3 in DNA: TGTGCCAGCAGCTTAGAGGCAGGGGAGACCTACGAGCAGTACTTC.

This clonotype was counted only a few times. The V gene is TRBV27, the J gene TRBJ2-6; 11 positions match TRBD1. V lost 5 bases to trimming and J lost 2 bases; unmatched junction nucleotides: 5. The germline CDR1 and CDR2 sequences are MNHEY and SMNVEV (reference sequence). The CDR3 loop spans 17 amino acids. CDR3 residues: CASSIGQGAAGANVLTF. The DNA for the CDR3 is TGTGCCAGCAGTATCGGACAGGGGGCGGCTGGGGCCAACGTCCTGACTTTC.

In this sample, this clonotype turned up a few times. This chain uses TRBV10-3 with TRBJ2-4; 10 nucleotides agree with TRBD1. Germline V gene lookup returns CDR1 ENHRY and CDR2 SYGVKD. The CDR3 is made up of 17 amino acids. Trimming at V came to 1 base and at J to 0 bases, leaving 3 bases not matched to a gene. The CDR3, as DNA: TGTGCCATCAGTGAGTGGACAGGGGGTGCAGCCAAAAACATTCAGTACTTC. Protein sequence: CAISEWTGGAAKNIQYF.

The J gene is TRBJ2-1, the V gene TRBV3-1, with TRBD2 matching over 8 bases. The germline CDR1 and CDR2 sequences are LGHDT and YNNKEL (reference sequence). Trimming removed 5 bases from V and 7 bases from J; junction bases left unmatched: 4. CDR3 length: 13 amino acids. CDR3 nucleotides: TGTGCCAGCAGCTTTTTAGCGGGGAATGAGCAGTTCTTC. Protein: CASSFLAGNEQFF.

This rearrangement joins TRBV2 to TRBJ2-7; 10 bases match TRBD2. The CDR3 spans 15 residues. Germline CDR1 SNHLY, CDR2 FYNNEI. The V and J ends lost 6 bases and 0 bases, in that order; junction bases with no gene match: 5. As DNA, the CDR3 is TGTGCCAGCAGAACGGGACTAGCGACCTCCTACGAGCAGTACTTC. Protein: CASRTGLATSYEQYF.

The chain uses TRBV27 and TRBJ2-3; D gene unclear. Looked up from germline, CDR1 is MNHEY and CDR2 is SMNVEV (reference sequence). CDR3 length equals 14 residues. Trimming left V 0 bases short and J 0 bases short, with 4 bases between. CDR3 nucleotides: TGTGCCAGCAGTTTATCCATTAGCACAGATACGCAGTATTTT. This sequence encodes CASSLSISTDTQYF.

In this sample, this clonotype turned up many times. DNA of the CDR3: TGTGCCAGCAGTTTAGATGGAGCGAACACCGGGGAGCTGTTTTTT. It codes for CASSLDGANTGELFF. This chain uses TRBV28 with TRBJ2-2; D uncertain. The CDR3 length is 15 residues. Germline CDR1 and CDR2: MDHEN and SYDVKM. Trimming shortened V by 2 bases and J by 0 bases, and 7 bases separated the two germline ends.

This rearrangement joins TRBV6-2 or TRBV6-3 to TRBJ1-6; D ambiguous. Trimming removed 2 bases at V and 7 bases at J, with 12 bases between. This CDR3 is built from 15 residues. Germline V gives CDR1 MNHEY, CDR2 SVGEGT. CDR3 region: CASSYVGAKNSPLHF. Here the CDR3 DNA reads TGTGCCAGCAGTTACGTGGGCGCAAAGAATTCACCCCTCCACTTT.

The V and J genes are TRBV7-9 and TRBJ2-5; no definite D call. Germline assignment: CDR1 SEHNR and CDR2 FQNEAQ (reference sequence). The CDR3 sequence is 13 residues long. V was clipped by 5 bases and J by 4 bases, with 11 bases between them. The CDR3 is CASSPPSSETQYF. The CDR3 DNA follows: TGTGCCAGCAGCCCCCCTAGTTCAGAGACCCAGTACTTC.

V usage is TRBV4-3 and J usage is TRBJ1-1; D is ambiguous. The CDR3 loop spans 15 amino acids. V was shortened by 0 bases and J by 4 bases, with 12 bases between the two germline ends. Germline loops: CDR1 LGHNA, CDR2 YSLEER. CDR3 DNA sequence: TGCGCCAGCAGCCAAGATGAGGCTCTCAGCACTGAAGCTTTCTTT. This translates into CASSQDEALSTEAFF.

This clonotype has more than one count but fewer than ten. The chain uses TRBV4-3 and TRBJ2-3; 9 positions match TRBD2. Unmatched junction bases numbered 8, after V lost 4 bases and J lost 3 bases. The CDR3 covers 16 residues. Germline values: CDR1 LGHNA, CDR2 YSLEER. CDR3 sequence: CASSRNPSGETDTQYF. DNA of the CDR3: TGCGCCAGCAGCCGAAATCCTAGCGGGGAGACAGATACGCAGTATTTT.

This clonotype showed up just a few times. The chain's CDR3 is CASSYSKQTIYGYTF. The CDR3, as DNA: TGTGCCAGCAGTTACTCGAAACAGACGATCTATGGCTACACCTTC. This chain uses TRBV6-5 with TRBJ1-2; no clear D. CDR3 length equals 15 residues. Germline CDR1 and CDR2: MNHEY and SVGAGI. V lost 0 bases to trimming and J lost 4 bases, with 12 bases between them.

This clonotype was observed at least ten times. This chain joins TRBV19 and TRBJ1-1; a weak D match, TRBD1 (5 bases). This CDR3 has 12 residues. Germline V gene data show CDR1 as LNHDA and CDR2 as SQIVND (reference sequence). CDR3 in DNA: TGTACTTCCGGGACGGGGAACACTGAAGCTTTCTTT. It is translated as CTSGTGNTEAFF.

CDR3 protein: CAISDGLDSYEQYF. The CDR3 DNA sequence: TGTGCCATCAGTGACGGGCTCGATTCCTACGAGCAGTACTTC. The chain joins TRBV10-3 to TRBJ2-7; D uncertain. The V gene lost 3 bases and the J gene lost 1 base, with 10 bases spanning the gap. CDR3 length: 14 residues. Germline CDR1 ENHRY, CDR2 SYGVKD.

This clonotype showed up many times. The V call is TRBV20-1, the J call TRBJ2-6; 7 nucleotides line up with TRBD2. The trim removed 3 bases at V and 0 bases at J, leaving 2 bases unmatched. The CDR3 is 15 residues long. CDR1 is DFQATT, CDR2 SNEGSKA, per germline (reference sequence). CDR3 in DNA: TGCAGTGCTAGCGGGGGGTCCTCTGGGGCCAACGTCCTGACTTTC. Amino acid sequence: CSASGGSSGANVLTF.

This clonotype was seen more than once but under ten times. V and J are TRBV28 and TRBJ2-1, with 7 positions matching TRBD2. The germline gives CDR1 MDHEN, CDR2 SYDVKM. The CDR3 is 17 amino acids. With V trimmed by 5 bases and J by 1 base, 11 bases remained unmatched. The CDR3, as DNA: TGTGCCAGCAGTCCCTCCCTAGCGGACCTGTCCTACAATGAGCAGTTCTTC. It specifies CASSPSLADLSYNEQFF.

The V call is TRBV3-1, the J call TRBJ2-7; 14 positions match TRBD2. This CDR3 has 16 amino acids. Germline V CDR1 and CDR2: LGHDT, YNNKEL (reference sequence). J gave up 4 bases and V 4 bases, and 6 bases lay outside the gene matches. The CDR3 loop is CASSPYRTSGRYEQYF. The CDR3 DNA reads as TGTGCCAGCAGCCCCTACCGGACTAGCGGGAGGTACGAGCAGTACTTC.

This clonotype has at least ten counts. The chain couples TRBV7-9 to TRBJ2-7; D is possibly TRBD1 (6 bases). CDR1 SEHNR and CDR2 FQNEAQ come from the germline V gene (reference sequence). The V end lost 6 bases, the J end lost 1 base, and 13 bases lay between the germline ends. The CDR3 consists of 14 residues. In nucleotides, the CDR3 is TGTGCCAGCAGTGAAGGACAGCTATCCTACGAGCAGTACTTC. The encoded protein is CASSEGQLSYEQYF.

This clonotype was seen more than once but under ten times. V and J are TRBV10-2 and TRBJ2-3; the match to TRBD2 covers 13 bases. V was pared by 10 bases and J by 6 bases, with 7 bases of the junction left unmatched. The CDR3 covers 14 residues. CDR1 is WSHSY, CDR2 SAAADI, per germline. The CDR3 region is CATELAGGYDTQYF. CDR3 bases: TGCGCCACCGAACTAGCGGGGGGGTACGATACGCAGTATTTT.

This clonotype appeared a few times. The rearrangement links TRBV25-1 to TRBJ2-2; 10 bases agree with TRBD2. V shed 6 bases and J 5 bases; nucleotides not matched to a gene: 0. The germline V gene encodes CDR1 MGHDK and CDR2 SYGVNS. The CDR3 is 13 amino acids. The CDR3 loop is CASRGLATGELFF. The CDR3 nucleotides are TGTGCCAGCAGGGGACTAGCGACCGGGGAGCTGTTTTTT.

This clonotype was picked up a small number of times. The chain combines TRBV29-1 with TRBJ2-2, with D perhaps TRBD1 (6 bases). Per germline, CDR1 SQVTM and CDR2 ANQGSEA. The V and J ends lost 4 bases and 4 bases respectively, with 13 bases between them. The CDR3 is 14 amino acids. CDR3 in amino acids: CSVVLGQRTGELFF. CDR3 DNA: TGCAGCGTTGTGTTAGGACAGCGCACCGGGGAGCTGTTTTTT.

The CDR3 protein is CASIGWGVGDTEAFF. CDR3 coding DNA: TGTGCCAGCATCGGCTGGGGTGTCGGAGACACTGAAGCTTTCTTT. J is TRBJ1-1 and V is TRBV6-1, with D uncertain. The germline CDR1 and CDR2 sequences are MNHNS and SASEGT. Trimming took 7 bases from V and 3 from J, leaving 18 bases between them. The CDR3 is 15 amino acids.

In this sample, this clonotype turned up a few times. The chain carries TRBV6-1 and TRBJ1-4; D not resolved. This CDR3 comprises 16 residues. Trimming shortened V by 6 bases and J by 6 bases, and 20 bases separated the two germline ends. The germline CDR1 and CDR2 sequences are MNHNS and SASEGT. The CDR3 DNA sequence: TGTGCCAGCAGCCGAGGGCCGGGGTTCGGCGATGAAAAACTGTTTTTT. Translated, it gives CASSRGPGFGDEKLFF.

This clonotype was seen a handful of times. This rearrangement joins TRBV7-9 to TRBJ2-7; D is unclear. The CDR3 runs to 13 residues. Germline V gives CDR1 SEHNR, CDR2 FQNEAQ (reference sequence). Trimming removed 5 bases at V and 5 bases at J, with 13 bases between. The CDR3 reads CASSRPPPDEQYF. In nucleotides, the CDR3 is TGTGCCAGCAGCCGCCCCCCGCCGGACGAGCAGTACTTC.

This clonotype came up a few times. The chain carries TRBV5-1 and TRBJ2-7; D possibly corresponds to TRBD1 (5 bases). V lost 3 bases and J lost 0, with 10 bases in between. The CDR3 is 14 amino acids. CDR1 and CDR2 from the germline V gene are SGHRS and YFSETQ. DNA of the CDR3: TGCGCCAGCAGCTCGTCGGACAACTCCTACGAGCAGTACTTC. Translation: CASSSSDNSYEQYF.

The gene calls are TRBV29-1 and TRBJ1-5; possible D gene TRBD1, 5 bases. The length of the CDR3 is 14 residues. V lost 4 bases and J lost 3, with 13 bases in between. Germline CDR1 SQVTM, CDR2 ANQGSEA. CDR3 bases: TGCAGCGTTGCCCCGGGGGGACTCAATCAGCCCCAGCATTTT. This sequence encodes CSVAPGGLNQPQHF.

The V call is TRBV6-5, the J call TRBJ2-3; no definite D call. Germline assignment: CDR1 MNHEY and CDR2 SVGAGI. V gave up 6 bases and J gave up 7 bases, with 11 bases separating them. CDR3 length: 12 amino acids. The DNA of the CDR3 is TGTGCCAGCAGACCCGACGTGCATACGCAGTATTTT. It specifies CASRPDVHTQYF.

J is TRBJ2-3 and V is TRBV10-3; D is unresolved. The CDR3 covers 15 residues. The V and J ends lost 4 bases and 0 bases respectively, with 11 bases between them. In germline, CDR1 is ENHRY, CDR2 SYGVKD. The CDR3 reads CAISVGSTSTDTQYF. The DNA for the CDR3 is TGTGCCATCAGTGTGGGCAGCACTAGCACAGATACGCAGTATTTT.

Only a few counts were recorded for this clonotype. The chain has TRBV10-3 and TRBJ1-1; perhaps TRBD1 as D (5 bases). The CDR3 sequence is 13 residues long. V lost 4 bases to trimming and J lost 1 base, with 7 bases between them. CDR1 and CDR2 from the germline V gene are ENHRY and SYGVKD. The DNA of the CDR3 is TGTGCCATCAGTGTTAGGGGGAACACTGAAGCTTTCTTT. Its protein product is CAISVRGNTEAFF.